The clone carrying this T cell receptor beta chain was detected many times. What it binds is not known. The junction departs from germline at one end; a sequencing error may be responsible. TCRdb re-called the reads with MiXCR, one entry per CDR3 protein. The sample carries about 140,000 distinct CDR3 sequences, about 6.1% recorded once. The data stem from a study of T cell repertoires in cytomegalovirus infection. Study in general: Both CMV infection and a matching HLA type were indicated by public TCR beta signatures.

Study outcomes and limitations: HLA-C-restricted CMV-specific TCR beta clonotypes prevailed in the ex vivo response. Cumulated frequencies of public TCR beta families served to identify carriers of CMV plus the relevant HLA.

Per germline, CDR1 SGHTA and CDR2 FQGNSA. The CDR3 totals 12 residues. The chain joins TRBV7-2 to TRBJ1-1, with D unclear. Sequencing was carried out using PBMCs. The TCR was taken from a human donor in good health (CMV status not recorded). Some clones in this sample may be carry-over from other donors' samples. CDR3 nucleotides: TGTGCCAGCAGCTCCATGCACGTCCAGCAGCTCTTT. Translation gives CASSSMHVQQLF.